This T cell receptor beta chain was recovered during a study of blood T cell repertoires in COVID-19. Study-wide context: PBMCs, B-cell-depleted T cells, or T cells provided the cDNA or gDNA that made up the material.

This CDR3 is built from 17 residues. CDR1 is SEHNR, CDR2 FQNEAQ, per germline (reference sequence). The V gene lost 1 base and the J gene lost 3 bases, with 13 bases spanning the gap. Here immunoSEQ multiplex PCR was the method, and the copy in TCRdb shows in-frame clones only, minus some. The sample shows fewer than 250,000 clones, around 90% of them seen only once. Enrolled through a virtual design, the participants were between roughly 18 and 95 years of age and came from 24 US areas. Clinical history reported by participants formed the basis on which cohorts were assigned. The chain couples TRBV7-9 to TRBJ1-6, with TRBD1 as a possible D gene (6 bases). Sequenced input: PBMCs or T cells enriched from blood (not recorded which). The origin of this receptor is a woman in her 30s with acute COVID-19. Here the CDR3 reads CASSLERIGGYNSPLHF. CDR3 coding DNA: TGTGCCAGCAGCTTAGAGCGCATAGGGGGCTATAATTCACCCCTCCACTTT.